These T cell receptor beta chains were read from a single sample in a study of immune evolution from preneoplasia to lung adenocarcinoma. Sequenced by immunoSEQ multiplex PCR; TCRdb stores in-frame clones only, minus some. The table has approximately 3,800 clones, 81% seen once. Sample: FFPE adjacent normal lung tissue. The receptors stem from a person aged 70 to 85 with lung adenocarcinoma. CDR3s include the opening cysteine and the closing phenylalanine or tryptophan. The D gene is left open where the match is weak. For some rows the clone size is stated as once, few or many, or as a class when expanded; others skip it.

V,J,size,D,CDR3,DNA
TRBV6-6,TRBJ1-3,few,NA,CASSYSTVGAGNTIYF,TGTGCCAGCAGTTACTCGACTGTGGGGGCTGGAAACACCATATATTTT
TRBV29-1,TRBJ2-1,NA,NA,CSVGESQGLYNEQFF,TGCAGCGTAGGGGAGTCCCAGGGCCTCTACAATGAGCAGTTCTTC
TRBV18,TRBJ2-1,few,NA,CASRGGIGYNEQFF,TGTGCCAGCCGTGGGGGTATTGGATACAATGAGCAGTTCTTC
TRBV7-9,TRBJ2-3,once,NA,CASSPGGSGSFTDTQYF,TGTGCCAGCAGCCCAGGGGGGAGCGGGAGTTTCACAGATACGCAGTATTTT
TRBV16,TRBJ1-4,NA,TRBD1,CASSLQGAREKLFF,TGTGCCAGCAGCCTACAGGGGGCGCGCGAAAAACTGTTTTTT
TRBV4-1,TRBJ1-5,NA,NA,CASSQLDAPEQPQHF,TGCGCCAGCAGCCAACTGGACGCACCGGAACAGCCCCAGCATTTT
TRBV4-2,TRBJ1-1,NA,NA,CASSLQPGVNTEAFF,TGTGCCAGCAGCCTACAGCCCGGGGTGAACACTGAAGCTTTCTTT
TRBV30,TRBJ2-1,NA,TRBD2,CAWSRLADNEQFF,TGTGCCTGGAGCCGACTAGCGGACAATGAGCAGTTCTTC
TRBV19,TRBJ1-2,NA,TRBD1,CASGTGRLYYGYTF,TGTGCCAGCGGGACAGGGAGACTTTACTATGGCTACACCTTC
TRBV6-1,TRBJ1-1,NA,NA,CASTGLNTEAFF,TGTGCCAGCACGGGGCTAAACACTGAAGCTTTCTTT
TRBV19,TRBJ2-7,NA,NA,CASSKVGQPRFYEQYF,TGTGCCAGTAGTAAGGTTGGACAGCCTCGTTTCTACGAGCAGTACTTC
TRBV7-2,TRBJ2-1,NA,NA,CASSLVGGANEQFF,TGTGCCAGCAGCTTAGTCGGGGGTGCTAATGAGCAGTTCTTC
TRBV7-2,TRBJ2-2,NA,NA,CASSWNTGELFF,TGTGCCAGCAGCTGGAACACCGGGGAGCTGTTTTTT
TRBV6-1,TRBJ1-5,few,NA,CASSEGNQPQHF,TGTGCCAGCAGTGAAGGGAATCAGCCCCAGCATTTT
TRBV7-6,TRBJ1-4,NA,NA,CASSLYGAGNEKLFF,TGTGCCAGCAGCTTATATGGGGCGGGTAATGAAAAACTGTTTTTT
TRBV19,TRBJ1-5,NA,TRBD1,CASSAGTVLNQPQHF,TGTGCCAGTAGCGCCGGGACAGTTCTAAATCAGCCCCAGCATTTT
TRBV9,TRBJ2-7,NA,TRBD1,CASSVDGTASYEQYF,TGTGCCAGCAGCGTAGATGGGACAGCCTCCTACGAGCAGTACTTC
TRBV7-9,TRBJ1-1,NA,NA,CASSSGGGTEAFF,TGTGCCAGCAGTTCGGGGGGAGGTACTGAAGCTTTCTTT
TRBV12-5,TRBJ1-1,few,NA,CASGLAAGVLHTEAFF,TGTGCTAGTGGTTTGGCGGCAGGGGTCCTCCACACTGAAGCTTTCTTT
TRBV7-9,TRBJ2-7,NA,TRBD2,CASSLRKGGRDEQYF,TGTGCCAGCAGTCTTCGAAAAGGCGGGAGGGACGAGCAGTACTTC
TRBV5-6,TRBJ1-5,few,NA,CASSLGVGVNQPQHF,TGTGCCAGCAGCTTGGGGGTTGGGGTAAATCAGCCCCAGCATTTT
TRBV10-2,TRBJ1-1,NA,NA,CASSDKGNTEAFF,TGCGCCAGCAGTGACAAAGGGAACACTGAAGCTTTCTTT
TRBV19,TRBJ1-1,NA,NA,CASSIVPWGTEAFF,TGTGCCAGTAGTATAGTCCCATGGGGCACTGAAGCTTTCTTT
TRBV6-1,TRBJ1-2,NA,NA,CASSENLRGGYTF,TGTGCCAGCTCCGAAAATCTCAGGGGAGGCTACACCTTC
TRBV28,TRBJ2-1,NA,NA,CASSAQPNEQFF,TGTGCCAGCAGTGCCCAACCAAATGAGCAGTTCTTC
TRBV6-1,TRBJ2-1,NA,TRBD2,CASSHRAGAGDEQFF,TGTGCCAGCAGCCACCGAGCGGGAGCCGGGGATGAGCAGTTCTTC
TRBV28,TRBJ1-2,NA,NA,CASSSLGPDYGYTF,TGTGCCAGCAGTTCGCTGGGACCTGACTATGGCTACACCTTC
TRBV19,TRBJ2-5,large,TRBD1,CASSIDSTGYLETQYF,TGTGCCAGTAGTATAGACTCGACAGGGTACCTCGAGACCCAGTACTTC
TRBV21-1,TRBJ2-3,NA,NA,CASSTSTSGGLTDTQYF,TGTGCCAGCAGCACCTCGACTAGCGGGGGACTCACAGATACGCAGTATTTT
TRBV7-2,TRBJ1-5,NA,NA,CASSQYGHQPQHF,TGTGCCAGCAGCCAATACGGGCATCAGCCCCAGCATTTT
TRBV19,TRBJ2-7,NA,NA,CASSIQGGIYEQYF,TGTGCCAGTAGTATCCAGGGCGGAATTTACGAGCAGTACTTC